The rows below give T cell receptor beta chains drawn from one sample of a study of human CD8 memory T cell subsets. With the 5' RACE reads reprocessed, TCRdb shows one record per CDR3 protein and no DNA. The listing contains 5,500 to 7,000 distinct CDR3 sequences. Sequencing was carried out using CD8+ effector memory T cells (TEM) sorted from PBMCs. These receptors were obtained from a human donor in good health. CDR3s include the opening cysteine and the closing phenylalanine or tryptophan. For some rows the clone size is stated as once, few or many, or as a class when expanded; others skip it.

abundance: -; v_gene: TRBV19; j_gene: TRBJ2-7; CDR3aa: CASSMGGPYEQYF
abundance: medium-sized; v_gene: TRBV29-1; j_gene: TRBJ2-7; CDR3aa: CSVVTEVSYEQYF
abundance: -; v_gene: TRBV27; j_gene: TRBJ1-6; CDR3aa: CASSSRGQISYNSPLHF
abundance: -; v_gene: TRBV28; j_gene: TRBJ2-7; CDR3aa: CASSPLSGQGRGEQYF
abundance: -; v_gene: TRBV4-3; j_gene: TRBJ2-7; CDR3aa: CASSRGGWPPYEQYF
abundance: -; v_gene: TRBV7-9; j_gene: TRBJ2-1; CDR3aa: CASSHVLSSYNEQFF
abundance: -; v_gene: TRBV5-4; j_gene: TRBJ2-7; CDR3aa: CASSLSGSPVYEQYF
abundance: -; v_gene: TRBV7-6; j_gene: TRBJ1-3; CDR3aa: CASSLLSGESSGNTIYF
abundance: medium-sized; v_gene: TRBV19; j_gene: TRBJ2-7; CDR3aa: CASSSRYEQYF
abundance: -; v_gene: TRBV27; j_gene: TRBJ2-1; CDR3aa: CASSPIGDEQFF
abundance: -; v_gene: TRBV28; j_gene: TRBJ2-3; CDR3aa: CAVLGLLGTDTQYF
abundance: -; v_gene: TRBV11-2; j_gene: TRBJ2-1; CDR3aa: CASSFIGGPRYNEQFF
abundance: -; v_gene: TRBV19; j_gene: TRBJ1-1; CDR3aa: CASSISRGGTEAFF
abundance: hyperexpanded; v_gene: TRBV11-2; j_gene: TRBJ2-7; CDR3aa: CASSFHSDSYYEQYF
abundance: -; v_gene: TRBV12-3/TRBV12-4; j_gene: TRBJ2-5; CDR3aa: CASSLNRGHQETQYF
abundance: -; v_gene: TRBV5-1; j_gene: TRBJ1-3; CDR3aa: CASSPQGAFSGNTIYF
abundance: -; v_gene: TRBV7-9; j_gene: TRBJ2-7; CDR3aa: CASSLGVRRREQYF
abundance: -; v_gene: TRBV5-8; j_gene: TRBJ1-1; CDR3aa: CASSSRGYTEAFF
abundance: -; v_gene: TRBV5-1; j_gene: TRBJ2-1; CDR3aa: CASSLRGPGEDEQFF
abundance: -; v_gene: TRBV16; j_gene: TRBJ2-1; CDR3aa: CASSPSPAEQFF
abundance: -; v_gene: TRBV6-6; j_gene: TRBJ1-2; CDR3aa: CASSYPAAYGYTF
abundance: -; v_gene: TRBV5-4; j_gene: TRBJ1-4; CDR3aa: CASSYRESNEKLFF
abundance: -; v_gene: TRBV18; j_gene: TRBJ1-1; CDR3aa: CASSPPYTEAFF
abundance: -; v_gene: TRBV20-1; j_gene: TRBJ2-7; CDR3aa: CSARGSLIGTAGSYEQYF
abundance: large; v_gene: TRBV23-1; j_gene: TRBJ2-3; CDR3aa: CASSGDGPRRITDTQYF
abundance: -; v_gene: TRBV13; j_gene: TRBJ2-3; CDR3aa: CASSPEGTSGGTDTQYF
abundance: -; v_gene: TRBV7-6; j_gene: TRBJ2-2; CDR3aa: CASSLDPNTGELFF
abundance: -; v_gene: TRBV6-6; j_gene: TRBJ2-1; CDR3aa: CASGGFYNEQFF
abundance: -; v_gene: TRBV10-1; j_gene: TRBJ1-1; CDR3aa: CASSENKNTEAFF
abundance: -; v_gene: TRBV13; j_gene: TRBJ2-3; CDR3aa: CASSFQLSDTQYF
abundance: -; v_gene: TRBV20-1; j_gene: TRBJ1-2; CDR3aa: CSATPSDNYGYTF
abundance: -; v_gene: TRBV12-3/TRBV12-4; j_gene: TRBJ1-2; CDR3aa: CASSLLGGPIDGYTF
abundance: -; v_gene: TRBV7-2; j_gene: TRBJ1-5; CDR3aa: CASSRLRNQPQHF
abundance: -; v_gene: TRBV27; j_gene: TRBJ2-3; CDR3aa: CASSTLDGGTGFPVTDTQYF
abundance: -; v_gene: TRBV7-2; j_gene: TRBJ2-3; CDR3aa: CASSLARLAGGLPDTQYF
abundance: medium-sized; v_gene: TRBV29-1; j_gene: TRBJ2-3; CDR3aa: CSVEYATDSTDTQYF
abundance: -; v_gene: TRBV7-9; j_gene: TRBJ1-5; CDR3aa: CASSSWSEEDQPQHF
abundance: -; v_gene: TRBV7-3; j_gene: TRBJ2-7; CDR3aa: CASSLSGGLYEQYF
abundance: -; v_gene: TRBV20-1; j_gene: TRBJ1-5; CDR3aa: CSARDILAGRIDQPQHF
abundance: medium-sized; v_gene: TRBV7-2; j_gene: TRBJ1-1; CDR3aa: CASSLAGGNTEAFF
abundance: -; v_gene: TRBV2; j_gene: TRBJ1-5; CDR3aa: CASSWATPAYQPQHF
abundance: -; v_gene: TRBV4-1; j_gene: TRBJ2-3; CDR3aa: CASSQDRDRGRADTQYF
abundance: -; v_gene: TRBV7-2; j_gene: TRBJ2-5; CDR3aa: CASSLVGTGGAETQYF
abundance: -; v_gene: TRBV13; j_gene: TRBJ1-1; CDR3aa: CASSRTHTEAFF
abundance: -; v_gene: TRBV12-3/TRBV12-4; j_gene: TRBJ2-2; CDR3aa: CASFSATGELFF
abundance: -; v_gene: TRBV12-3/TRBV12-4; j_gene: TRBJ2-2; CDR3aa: CASKPLSGGGAGELFF
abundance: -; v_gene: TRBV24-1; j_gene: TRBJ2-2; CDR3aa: CATSDSDRRPLRTNTGELFF
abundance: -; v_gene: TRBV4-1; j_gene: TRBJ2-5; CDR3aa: CASSQWTGQETQYF
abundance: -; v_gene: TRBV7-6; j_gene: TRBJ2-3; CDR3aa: CASSRLDGTDTQYF
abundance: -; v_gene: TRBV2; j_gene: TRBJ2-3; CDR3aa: CASRGRTRRGGRTDTQYF
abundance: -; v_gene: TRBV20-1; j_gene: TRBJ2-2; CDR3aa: CSASPWEAGDTGELFF
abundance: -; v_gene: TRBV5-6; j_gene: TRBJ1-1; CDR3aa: CASSLVGDTEAFF
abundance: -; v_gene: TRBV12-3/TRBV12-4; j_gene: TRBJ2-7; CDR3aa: CASSSRVWDEQYF
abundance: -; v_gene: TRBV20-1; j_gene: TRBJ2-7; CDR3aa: CSARGPEEDYEQYF